The source of this T cell receptor (beta chain) is a study of control samples from healthy donors and cancer patients (dated by TCRdb to about 2020). Receptor amplification or capture employed the immunoSEQ multiplex PCR assay. As stored in TCRdb, this immuneACCESS dataset retains in-frame rearrangements with V and J assigned. A fraction of the clones does not appear; measured against another copy, unresolved V genes explain less than half of the discrepancy, and the remainder lacks a known reason. This sample comprises about 89,000 clones, 70% to 90% of them detected only once. The ten biggest clones cover roughly 2.1% of the sample. A word on this clone: This receptor's antigen is unknown. Nothing much larger sits one base from this clone, and base qualities are not available.

Trimming removed 6 bases from V and 0 bases from J; the gene matches leave 4 bases unexplained. The CDR3 numbers 15 residues from cysteine through phenylalanine. Of the read, only the CDR3 DNA is kept; its 45 bases are in frame from base 1. CDR1 and CDR2, per the germline V gene, are MRHNA and SNTAGT. The receptor chain draws on TRBV6-4 and TRBJ1-1, and 10 junctional nucleotides match TRBD1. Material: blood. The clonotype comes from a woman in her forties in good health. The CDR3 sequence is CASRRDRGMNTEAFF. Here is the DNA: TGTGCCAGCAGACGGGACAGGGGTATGAACACTGAAGCTTTCTTT.